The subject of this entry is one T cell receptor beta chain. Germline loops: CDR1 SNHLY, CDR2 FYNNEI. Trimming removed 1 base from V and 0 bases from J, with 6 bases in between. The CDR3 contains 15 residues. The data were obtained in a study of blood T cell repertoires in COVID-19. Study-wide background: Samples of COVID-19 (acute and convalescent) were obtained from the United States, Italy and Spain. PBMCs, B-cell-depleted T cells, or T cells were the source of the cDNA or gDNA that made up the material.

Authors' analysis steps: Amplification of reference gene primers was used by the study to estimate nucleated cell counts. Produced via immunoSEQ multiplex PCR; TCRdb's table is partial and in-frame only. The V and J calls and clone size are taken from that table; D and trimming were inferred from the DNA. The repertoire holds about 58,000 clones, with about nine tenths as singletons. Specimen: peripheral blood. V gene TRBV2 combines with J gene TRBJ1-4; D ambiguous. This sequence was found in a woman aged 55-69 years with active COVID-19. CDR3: CASSEDRSTNEKLFF. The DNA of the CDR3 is TGTGCCAGCAGTGAAGACAGATCAACTAATGAAAAACTGTTTTTT.